The clone carrying this T cell receptor beta chain was detected many times. The data stem from a study of human T cells and chemical hapten exposure. Germline V gene lookup returns CDR1 SGHVS and CDR2 FQNEAQ. V lost 5 bases, J lost 0 bases, and 6 bases stayed unmatched. CDR3 length: 15 residues. Specified time point: pre-sensitization, week 0. Noted treatment: therapeutic diphenylcyclopropenone sensitization with weekly scalp DPC. Whole blood that had not been fractionated was the source of extracted total RNA. TCRdb fed the RACE reads into MiXCR, producing one record per CDR3 protein. The sample has tens of thousands of distinct CDR3 sequences, roughly 12% seen once; the top ten hold about 2.1%.

This TCR came from a woman in her forties with alopecia areata. Some clones in this sample may be carry-over from other donors' samples. The V gene is TRBV7-8, the J gene TRBJ2-5; 7 bases line up with TRBD2. Material: whole blood, obtained in connection with sensitization to the hapten diphenylcyclopropenone (DPC). This CDR3 reads CASSPGLTYQETQYF. For the CDR3, the DNA is TGTGCCAGCAGCCCGGGACTAACGTACCAAGAGACCCAGTACTTC.